This T cell receptor (beta chain) is from a study of cytomegalovirus exposure and HLA in healthy donors. The study ran its PCR with 60 Vbeta and 13 Jbeta primers. Here immunoSEQ multiplex PCR was the method, and the copy in TCRdb shows in-frame clones only, minus some. The sample carries about 130,000 clones, over 75% recorded once. The sample taken for sequencing was PBMCs. The clonotype comes from a man aged 30-40 years in good health.

The DNA of the CDR3 is TGTGCCAGTAGTACCCAACAGGGGGAACATCAGCCCCAGCATTTT. Protein product: CASSTQQGEHQPQHF. The chain couples TRBV19 to TRBJ1-5, with TRBD1 matching over 8 bases. Per the germline V gene, CDR1 is LNHDA and CDR2 is SQIVND (reference sequence). The CDR3 has 15 amino acids. Trimming cost V 4 bases and J 5 bases; bases outside gene matches: 7.